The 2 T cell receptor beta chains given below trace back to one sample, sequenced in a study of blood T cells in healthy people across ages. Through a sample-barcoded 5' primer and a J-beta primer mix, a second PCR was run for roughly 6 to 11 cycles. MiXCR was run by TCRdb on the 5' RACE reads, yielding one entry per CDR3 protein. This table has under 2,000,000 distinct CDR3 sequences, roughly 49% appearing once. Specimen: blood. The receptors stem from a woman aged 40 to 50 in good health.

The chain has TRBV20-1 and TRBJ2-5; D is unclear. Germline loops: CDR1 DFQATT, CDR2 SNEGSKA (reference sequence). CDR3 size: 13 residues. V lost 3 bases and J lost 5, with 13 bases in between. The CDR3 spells CSASIAGTETQYF. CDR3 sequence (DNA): TGCAGTGCTAGTATCGCAGGAACGGAGACCCAGTACTTC.

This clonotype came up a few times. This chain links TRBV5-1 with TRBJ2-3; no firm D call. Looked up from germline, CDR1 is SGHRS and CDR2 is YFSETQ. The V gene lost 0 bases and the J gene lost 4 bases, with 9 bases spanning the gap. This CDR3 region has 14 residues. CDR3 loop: CASSLGRKPDTQYF. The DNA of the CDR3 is TGCGCCAGCAGCTTGGGAAGGAAACCAGATACGCAGTATTTT.